These 25 T cell receptor beta chains share one sample of origin, sequenced in a study of OX40 agonist ivuxolimab in advanced cancers. This table comes from immunoSEQ multiplex PCR, and its TCRdb copy is limited to in-frame clones, with some not included. The repertoire includes about 26,000 clones, roughly 90% of them detected once, and 15% to 20% sits in the top ten. The source was CD4+ or CD8+ T cells sorted from blood, collected in a trial of the OX40 agonist ivuxolimab. Source of these receptors: an adult with an advanced solid tumor such as melanoma, head and neck, liver or kidney cancer.

For this clone: The junction departs from germline at one end; a sequencing error may be responsible. The CDR3 here is CASSLKGQGRQETQYF. CDR3 nucleotides: TGTGCTAGCAGCCTCAAAGGCCAGGGGAGGCAAGAGACCCAGTACTTC. V gene TRBV7-7 combines with J gene TRBJ2-5, with D perhaps being TRBD1 or TRBD2 (6 bases each). This CDR3 contains 16 residues. CDR1 is SSHAT and CDR2 is FNYEAQ in the germline V gene (reference sequence).

The chain joins TRBV23-1 to TRBJ2-6, with D uncertain. TRBV23-1 carries the ORF label, with uncertain function. The CDR3 consists of 16 residues. Trimming stripped 3 bases from V and 3 bases from J, with 12 bases between. CDR3 residues: CASSQDPLYGANVLTF. The CDR3 DNA reads TGCGCCAGCAGTCAGGATCCATTATATGGGGCCAACGTCCTGACTTTC.

This chain uses TRBV11-2 with TRBJ1-1, with unresolved D. V was clipped by 2 bases and J by 2 bases, with 15 bases between them. The germline gives CDR1 SGHAT, CDR2 FQNNGV. CDR3 length equals 16 residues. CDR3 sequence: CASSLTRAGPNTEAFF. The CDR3 DNA follows: TGTGCCAGCAGCTTAACCCGGGCGGGCCCTAACACTGAAGCTTTCTTT.

The chain is built from TRBV5-4 and TRBJ1-4, with 7 bases aligning to TRBD1. In germline, CDR1 is SGHNT, CDR2 YYREEE (reference sequence). The V and J ends lost 3 bases and 7 bases, in that order; junction bases with no gene match: 6. The CDR3 has 14 residues. Written as DNA, the CDR3 is TGTGCCAGCAGCTCGGGACAGCCGTTTGAAAAACTGTTTTTT. Translating gives CASSSGQPFEKLFF.

V usage is TRBV5-1 and J usage is TRBJ2-5; D is perhaps TRBD1 or TRBD2 (5 bases each). This CDR3 contains 16 residues. V lost 4 bases and J 2 bases, leaving 18 bases between the germline ends. CDR1 and CDR2 (germline): SGHRS, YFSETQ. The CDR3 sequence is CASSLLGGRGQETQYF. Here the CDR3 DNA reads TGCGCCAGCAGCCTACTTGGGGGAAGAGGACAAGAGACCCAGTACTTC.

The rearrangement joins TRBV6-1 to TRBJ2-5, with TRBD1 identical over 9 bases. The CDR3 extends over 16 amino acids. V was pared by 4 bases and J by 5 bases, with 11 bases of the junction left unmatched. Germline values: CDR1 MNHNS, CDR2 SASEGT. CDR3 in amino acids: CASSGISQGAGETQYF. DNA of the CDR3: TGTGCCAGCAGTGGAATCTCACAGGGGGCAGGGGAGACCCAGTACTTC.

The chain joins TRBV7-6 to TRBJ2-7; no firm D call. Trimming shortened V by 5 bases and J by 3 bases, and 8 bases separated the two germline ends. This CDR3 has 12 residues. In germline, CDR1 is SGHVS, CDR2 FNYEAQ. DNA for the CDR3: TGTGCCAGCAGCCCCTCGGACTACGAGCAGTACTTC. Encoded protein: CASSPSDYEQYF.

The V and J genes are TRBV6-5 and TRBJ1-2, with no clear D. V lost 5 bases and J 2 bases, leaving 9 bases between the germline ends. This CDR3 spans 13 amino acids. Germline CDR1 MNHEY, CDR2 SVGAGI. In nucleotides, the CDR3 is TGTGCCAGCAGTACCCCACGGAACTATGGCTACACCTTC. Amino acids: CASSTPRNYGYTF.

The chain combines TRBV9 with TRBJ2-7; D is possibly TRBD1 or TRBD2 (6 bases each). Germline CDR1 SGDLS, CDR2 YYNGEE. The CDR3 extends over 15 amino acids. Trimming left V 0 bases short and J 3 bases short, with 13 bases between. Here the CDR3 DNA reads TGTGCCAGCAGCGTAGAAGGGGGGCCTCACTACGAGCAGTACTTC. Protein: CASSVEGGPHYEQYF.

CDR3 in DNA: TGTGCCACCAGACAGGGTTCGGGGGAGCAGTACTTC. As protein: CATRQGSGEQYF. J is TRBJ2-7 and V is TRBV15, with D possibly TRBD1 on 6 matching bases. CDR3 size: 12 residues. The V gene's germline CDR1 is LNHNV and CDR2 YYDKDF (reference sequence). Deletions cut 6 bases from V and 7 bases from J, with 13 bases between.

CDR3 DNA: TGTGCCAGCAGCCGGACAGGGCAAGCCGGAAACACCATATATTTT. Translated, it gives CASSRTGQAGNTIYF. This chain uses TRBV7-9 with TRBJ1-3; 8 bases fit TRBD1. Germline V gene sequence: CDR1 SEHNR, CDR2 FQNEAQ (reference sequence). CDR3 length: 15 residues. V gave up 5 bases and J gave up 4 bases; unmatched junction bases: 7.

The chain employs TRBV7-2 and TRBJ2-7; D might be TRBD2 (6 bases). Germline lookup yields CDR1 SGHTA and CDR2 FQGNSA. The V gene lost 4 bases and the J gene lost 2 bases, with 15 bases spanning the gap. The CDR3 is 15 amino acids. Written as DNA, the CDR3 is TGTGCCAGCAGCTCGTGGGGGGAGAGAGCCTACGAGCAGTACTTC. Its translation: CASSSWGERAYEQYF.

The J gene is TRBJ2-7, the V gene TRBV4-1; 8 nucleotides agree with TRBD1. The germline V gene encodes CDR1 MGHRA and CDR2 YSYEKL. Germline trimming cut 3 bases from V and 5 bases from J; bases unmatched to any gene: 6. This CDR3 comprises 14 residues. DNA for the CDR3: TGCGCCAGCAGCCAGGCCGGACAGGGCCACGAGCAGTACTTC. It yields the protein CASSQAGQGHEQYF.

J is TRBJ2-7 and V is TRBV12-2; the D segment call TRBD2 is taken from the table without a DNA check. TRBV12-2 is a pseudogene segment. The length of the CDR3 is 18 residues. This CDR3 is CASRLRLAGGPFSYEQYF. The CDR3 nucleotides read TGTGCAAGTCGCCTCCGACTAGCGGGGGGGCCCTTCTCCTACGAGCAGTACTTC.

The chain has TRBV9 and TRBJ2-7; perhaps TRBD1 as D (6 bases). Looked up from germline, CDR1 is SGDLS and CDR2 is YYNGEE. Trimming removed 1 base from V and 3 bases from J, with 11 bases in between. This CDR3 has 14 amino acids. CDR3 sequence: CASSVSPDSYEQYF. DNA of the CDR3: TGTGCCAGCAGCGTAAGCCCGGACAGCTACGAGCAGTACTTC.

The rearrangement links TRBV13 to TRBJ2-5, with a possible D match to TRBD2 (7 bases). The CDR3 is made up of 15 amino acids. The germline gives CDR1 PRHDT, CDR2 FYEKMQ (reference sequence). V was pared by 6 bases and J by 3 bases, with 17 bases between. The chain's CDR3 is CASSGRGATKETQYF. The CDR3 DNA follows: TGTGCCAGCAGTGGACGGGGGGCCACTAAAGAGACCCAGTACTTC.

The V call is TRBV28, the J call TRBJ1-1; D is undetermined. CDR1 is MDHEN and CDR2 is SYDVKM in the germline V gene. V was trimmed by 6 bases and J by 2 bases, leaving 10 bases between them. The CDR3 is 13 residues long. The CDR3 reads CASSLTSNTEAFF. CDR3 sequence (DNA): TGTGCCAGCAGCCTCACCTCAAACACTGAAGCTTTCTTT.

CDR3 sequence: CASSYPGGSPLHF. CDR3 nucleotide sequence: TGTGCCAGCAGCTATCCAGGGGGTTCACCCCTCCACTTT. This rearrangement joins TRBV5-4 to TRBJ1-6; 7 bases fit TRBD1. This CDR3 is built from 13 residues. Germline trimming cut 3 bases from V and 9 bases from J; bases unmatched to any gene: 3. Germline loops: CDR1 SGHNT, CDR2 YYREEE (reference sequence).

V is TRBV6-5 and J is TRBJ2-3, with D hard to call. This CDR3 has 12 residues. Germline CDR1 reads MNHEY; CDR2 reads SVGAGI. The V end lost 6 bases, the J end lost 6 bases, and 10 bases lay between the germline ends. In DNA, the CDR3 is TGTGCCAGCAGGGATTCCTTGGATACGCAGTATTTT. It translates to CASRDSLDTQYF.

The chain carries TRBV5-1 and TRBJ2-7, with 9 nucleotides matching TRBD1. The CDR3 runs 15 residues. V shed 4 bases and J 2 bases; nucleotides not matched to a gene: 7. Germline loops: CDR1 SGHRS, CDR2 YFSETQ. This CDR3 reads CASSLAGQGPYEQYF. CDR3 DNA: TGCGCCAGCAGCCTGGCCGGACAGGGGCCCTACGAGCAGTACTTC.

The chain has TRBV28 and TRBJ2-7, with a tentative D call TRBD2 (6 bases). V lost 5 bases and J lost 2, with 13 bases in between. CDR1 is MDHEN and CDR2 is SYDVKM in the germline V gene. This CDR3 contains 14 residues. The CDR3 spells CASSRGLTPYEQYF. CDR3 in DNA: TGTGCCAGCAGTCGTGGACTAACCCCCTACGAGCAGTACTTC.

This chain joins TRBV19 and TRBJ2-1, with 8 bases lining up with TRBD1. Germline values: CDR1 LNHDA, CDR2 SQIVND (reference sequence). V was pared by 10 bases and J by 8 bases, with 10 bases of the junction left unmatched. CDR3 length equals 13 residues. Here the CDR3 DNA reads TGTGCCACCTCGACAGGGGTAGAGGATGAGCAGTTCTTC. Amino acids: CATSTGVEDEQFF.

The count of this clone is one. The chain couples TRBV6-1 to TRBJ1-1, with D hard to call. Germline V gene data show CDR1 as MNHNS and CDR2 as SASEGT. V shed 7 bases and J shed 0 bases, with 9 bases lying between them. The CDR3 has 13 amino acids. DNA for the CDR3: TGTGCCAGCACTCCAACAGTGAACACTGAAGCTTTCTTT. Translated, it gives CASTPTVNTEAFF.

The rearrangement uses TRBV7-9 and TRBJ2-1; tentatively, D is TRBD2 (6 bases). Germline values: CDR1 SEHNR, CDR2 FQNEAQ (reference sequence). The CDR3 spans 16 residues. V lost 5 bases to trimming and J lost 5 bases, with 19 bases between them. As DNA, the CDR3 is TGTGCCAGCAGCCCCTCCGGTGCGGGGCCGCACAATGAGCAGTTCTTC. It is translated as CASSPSGAGPHNEQFF.

The gene calls are TRBV19 and TRBJ2-7; perhaps TRBD2 as D (5 bases). V was shortened by 5 bases and J by 2 bases, with 16 bases between the two germline ends. CDR3 length: 15 residues. Germline V lookup: CDR1 LNHDA, CDR2 SQIVND (reference sequence). The CDR3 region has the DNA TGTGCCAGTAGTTTTCAGTTTCGGGGAACCTACGAGCAGTACTTC. This codes for CASSFQFRGTYEQYF.